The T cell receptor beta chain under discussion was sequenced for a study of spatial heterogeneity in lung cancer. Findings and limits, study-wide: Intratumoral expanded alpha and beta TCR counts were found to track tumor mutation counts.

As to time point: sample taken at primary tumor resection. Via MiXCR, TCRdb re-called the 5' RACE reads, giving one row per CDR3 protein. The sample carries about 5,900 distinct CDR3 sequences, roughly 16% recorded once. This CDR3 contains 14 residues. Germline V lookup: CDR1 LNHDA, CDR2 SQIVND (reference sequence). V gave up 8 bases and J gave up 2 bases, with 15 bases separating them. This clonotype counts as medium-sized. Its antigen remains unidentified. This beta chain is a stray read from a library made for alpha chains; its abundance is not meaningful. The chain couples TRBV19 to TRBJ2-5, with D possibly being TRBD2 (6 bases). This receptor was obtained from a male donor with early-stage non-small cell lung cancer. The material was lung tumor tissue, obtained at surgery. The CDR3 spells CASGHGGDQETQYF. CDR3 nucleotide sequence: TGTGCCAGTGGGCACGGGGGAGATCAAGAGACCCAGTACTTC.